The 13 T cell receptor beta chains reported below all come from one sample, sequenced in a study of blood T cell repertoires in COVID-19. TCRdb's table, derived via immunoSEQ multiplex PCR, lists solely in-frame clones and lacks some. The table has 280,000 or so clones, around 85% seen once. The sample consisted of PBMCs or T cells enriched from blood (not recorded which). All receptors come from a woman aged 45-65 years who had recovered from COVID-19.

The chain recombines TRBV7-3 with TRBJ1-2; tentative D call: TRBD1 (5 bases). Germline lookup yields CDR1 SGHTA and CDR2 FQGTGA. The V and J ends lost 2 bases and 6 bases respectively, with 7 bases between them. The CDR3 is 12 amino acids. CDR3 protein: CASSLGGNGYTF. CDR3 nucleotides: TGTGCCAGCAGCTTAGGGGGGAATGGCTACACCTTC.

This clone showed up just a few times. The same CDR3 can be traced to other DNA sequences in this sample. The CDR3 region is CAWSVGQGDGYTF. CDR3 bases: TGTGCCTGGAGTGTGGGACAGGGGGATGGCTACACCTTC. The chain employs TRBV30 and TRBJ1-2; 11 bases align to TRBD1. The CDR3 contains 13 residues. Trimming cost V 0 bases and J 6 bases; bases outside gene matches: 0. Germline loops: CDR1 GTSNPN, CDR2 SVGIG (reference sequence).

The chain's CDR3 is CASSFSGGSYEQYF. For the CDR3, the DNA is TGTGCCAGCAGTTTTAGCGGGGGATCATACGAGCAGTACTTC. V is TRBV28 and J is TRBJ2-7, with 9 bases that match TRBD2. CDR1 MDHEN and CDR2 SYDVKM come from the germline V gene. The CDR3 is made up of 14 amino acids. The V gene end was trimmed by 3 bases and the J gene end by 4 bases; junction bases not matched to a gene: 4. Together with reference TRBV28 and TRBJ2-7, the CDR3 gives the full variable domain: DVKVTQSSRYLVKRTGEKVFLECVQDMDHENMFWYRQDPGLGLRLIYFSYDVKMKEKGDIPEGYSVSREKKERFSLILESASTNQTSMYLCASSFSGGSYEQYFGPGTRLTVT.

This CDR3 is CASSWTQGADYGYTF. DNA of the CDR3: TGTGCCAGCAGCTGGACCCAGGGGGCCGACTATGGCTACACCTTC. This chain uses TRBV11-2 with TRBJ1-2, with 8 bases fitting TRBD1. The J segment lost 3 bases and the V segment lost 4 bases, leaving 7 bases of the junction unmatched. Germline values: CDR1 SGHAT, CDR2 FQNNGV. The CDR3 has 15 amino acids.

V usage is TRBV7-2 and J usage is TRBJ2-1; 11 nucleotides agree with TRBD2. CDR3 length equals 16 residues. V shed 6 bases and J 3 bases; nucleotides not matched to a gene: 7. Germline values: CDR1 SGHTA, CDR2 FQGNSA. The CDR3 reads CASSLLAGGLYNEQFF. The CDR3 DNA reads as TGTGCCAGCAGTCTTTTAGCGGGGGGGCTCTACAATGAGCAGTTCTTC.

V usage is TRBV5-6 and J usage is TRBJ1-3; D is possibly TRBD1 (6 bases). The CDR3 runs 14 residues. Trimming cost V 4 bases and J 4 bases, with 12 bases left between them. Germline lookup yields CDR1 SGHDT and CDR2 YYEEEE. The CDR3 coding sequence is TGTGCCAGCAGCGAAACAGGGCAAGGAAACACCATATATTTT. Translated, it gives CASSETGQGNTIYF. The complete variable domain, with remaining parts taken from reference TRBV5-6 and TRBJ1-3, reads DAGVTQSPTHLIKTRGQQVTLRCSPKSGHDTVSWYQQALGQGPQFIFQYYEEEERQRGNFPDRFSGHQFPNYSSELNVNALLLGDSALYLCASSETGQGNTIYFGEGSWLTVV.

The chain carries TRBV5-4 and TRBJ2-5; a possible D gene is TRBD1 (7 bases). V dropped 3 bases and J dropped 1 base, with 13 bases sitting between them. Germline V gene sequence: CDR1 SGHNT, CDR2 YYREEE (reference sequence). This CDR3 is 15 amino acids long. This CDR3 is CASSSQGGPQETQYF. Written as DNA, the CDR3 is TGTGCCAGCAGCTCCCAGGGGGGTCCCCAAGAGACCCAGTACTTC.

The genes are TRBV19 and TRBJ1-2; 8 nucleotides agree with TRBD1. The CDR3 runs 18 residues. CDR1 and CDR2 from the germline V gene are LNHDA and SQIVND (reference sequence). J lost 0 bases, V lost 5 bases, and 14 bases had no gene match. This chain's CDR3 is CASSPWGDRSGTNYGYTF. CDR3 coding DNA: TGTGCCAGTAGTCCCTGGGGGGACAGGTCGGGGACTAACTATGGCTACACCTTC.

The V and J genes are TRBV6-2 or TRBV6-3 and TRBJ2-7; TRBD2 matches at 11 bases. Germline values: CDR1 MNHEY, CDR2 SVGEGT. Trimming cost V 5 bases and J 5 bases; bases outside gene matches: 5. This CDR3 is built from 14 residues. The CDR3 protein is CASSTSGRQNEQYF. CDR3 DNA: TGTGCCAGCAGTACTAGCGGGAGACAGAACGAGCAGTACTTC.

This chain links TRBV7-9 with TRBJ2-1; D possibly corresponds to TRBD2 (6 bases). This CDR3 is 12 amino acids long. Germline CDR1 SEHNR, CDR2 FQNEAQ (reference sequence). V was cut by 4 bases and J by 14 bases, with 15 bases left in between. This CDR3 reads CASSYDGTWKFF. The CDR3 nucleotides are TGTGCCAGCAGCTACGACGGGACTTGGAAGTTCTTC.

The V gene is TRBV11-2, the J gene TRBJ1-1, with TRBD1 matching 7 bases. The junction had 5 bases not matched to a gene; V was cut back by 3 bases and J by 7 bases. Looked up from germline, CDR1 is SGHAT and CDR2 is FQNNGV. This CDR3 spans 13 amino acids. The CDR3 DNA sequence: TGTGCCAGCAGCTTGGACAGGCTAAGTGAAGCTTTCTTT. This gives the protein CASSLDRLSEAFF.

V is TRBV5-4 and J is TRBJ2-5; 14 nucleotides line up with TRBD2. Trimming took 4 bases from V and 2 from J; bases not matched to a gene: 7. The germline V gene has CDR1 SGHNT and CDR2 YYREEE (reference sequence). This CDR3 comprises 17 residues. The CDR3: CASSKTSGGALQETQYF. In DNA form, the CDR3 reads TGTGCCAGCAGCAAGACTAGCGGGGGGGCCCTACAAGAGACCCAGTACTTC.

This chain joins TRBV28 and TRBJ1-5; maybe TRBD1 (5 bases). V was pared by 3 bases and J by 7 bases, with 13 bases between. This CDR3 is built from 14 residues. CDR1 is MDHEN and CDR2 is SYDVKM in the germline V gene. The CDR3 spells CASSFYGREQPQHF. The DNA of the CDR3 is TGTGCCAGCAGTTTCTACGGCAGGGAACAGCCCCAGCATTTT.